Each of the 15 T cell receptor beta chains below was sequenced from the same sample in a study of response to subunit inactivated influenza vaccine (dated by TCRdb to 2017 to 2018). Libraries were prepared through RT-PCR. Sequencing was performed on an Illumina HiSeq 2500. The public reads were reanalyzed by TCRdb: fastp trimming at Q25, MiXCR alignment, in-frame beta chains only. Under each unique CDR3 protein, matching rows form one entry showing the most common genes and DNA. For this sample there are under 950,000 distinct CDR3 sequences; 21% appear just once. The ten biggest clones cover about 10% of the sample. Source: PBMCs from blood, taken more than 4 days after vaccination. The receptors come from a man over 45 who received an inactivated influenza vaccine. Donor details come from another sample of the same person, matched by shared clones.

The sample holds a few counts of this clonotype. This sequence joins TRBV6-2 or TRBV6-3 and TRBJ2-5, with a possible D match to TRBD1 (6 bases). Germline CDR1 MNHEY, CDR2 SVGEGT. This CDR3 contains 16 residues. V dropped 4 bases and J dropped 5 bases, with 20 bases sitting between them. CDR3 sequence (DNA): TGTGCCAGCAGTTCCCTGACCTGGGGGCGCCGGGAGACCCAGTACTTC. Its protein product is CASSSLTWGRRETQYF.

The chain has TRBV28 and TRBJ2-1; D may be TRBD2 (7 bases). The CDR3 is 14 residues long. Germline CDR1 is MDHEN and CDR2 is SYDVKM. V gave up 10 bases and J gave up 2 bases, with 15 bases separating them. The CDR3 DNA reads as TGTGCCACCGTCAAAGGGGGGGCCTACAATGAGCAGTTCTTC. This codes for CATVKGGAYNEQFF.

The CDR3 DNA reads TGTGCCAGCAGCTTAGGGGGGGCAGTAGGGCTTGACGATGAGCAGTTCTTC. Amino acids: CASSLGGAVGLDDEQFF. V and J are TRBV7-9 and TRBJ2-1; the D gene could be TRBD1 or TRBD2 (6 bases each). Trimming pared 1 base from V and 8 bases from J, leaving 21 bases between. CDR1 is SEHNR and CDR2 is FQNEAQ in the germline V gene (reference sequence). This CDR3 has 17 residues.

The chain joins TRBV2 to TRBJ2-4; either TRBD1 or TRBD2 may fit D (5 bases each). Germline V lookup: CDR1 SNHLY, CDR2 FYNNEI. V lost 8 bases and J lost 9, with 20 bases in between. The CDR3 extends over 14 amino acids. The CDR3 here is CASEGTPTATIQYF. The DNA of the CDR3 is TGTGCCAGCGAAGGGACCCCAACGGCTACCATTCAGTACTTC.

This clonotype was found a few times. CDR3 bases: TGCAGTGCTTACTGGCAGGCCACCGGGGAGCTGTTTTTT. This codes for CSAYWQATGELFF. The gene calls are TRBV20-1 and TRBJ2-2, with D unclear. The CDR3 consists of 13 residues. CDR1 and CDR2 from the germline V gene are DFQATT and SNEGSKA (reference sequence). Trimming stripped 5 bases from V and 4 bases from J, with 11 bases between.

The chain has TRBV12-3 or TRBV12-4 and TRBJ2-7, with TRBD1 matching 7 bases. Unmatched junction bases numbered 6, after V lost 3 bases and J lost 1 base. The CDR3 has 15 residues. The CDR3 is CASSFGDSSSYEQYF. DNA of the CDR3: TGTGCCAGCAGTTTCGGGGACAGCTCTTCCTACGAGCAGTACTTC.

This clonotype has just a few counts. The chain carries TRBV12-3 or TRBV12-4 and TRBJ2-7, with D possibly being TRBD1 (5 bases). This CDR3 is built from 15 residues. V was trimmed by 2 bases and J by 1 base, leaving 12 bases between them. CDR3 DNA sequence: TGTGCCAGCAGTTTACGGTGGGGCCGGTCCTACGAGCAGTACTTC. Translated: CASSLRWGRSYEQYF.

This clonotype was counted only a few times. The rearrangement joins TRBV29-1 to TRBJ1-5; D remains ambiguous. The V gene's germline CDR1 is SQVTM and CDR2 ANQGSEA. The CDR3 loop spans 14 amino acids. V gave up 4 bases and J gave up 3 bases, with 13 bases separating them. CDR3 sequence (DNA): TGCAGCGTTGTATGGACGGATCCCAATCAGCCCCAGCATTTT. It translates to CSVVWTDPNQPQHF.

V and J are TRBV7-2 and TRBJ1-1; D might be TRBD1 (6 bases). In germline, CDR1 is SGHTA, CDR2 FQGNSA. Trimming removed 5 bases from V and 5 bases from J, with 15 bases in between. The CDR3 has 14 residues. The CDR3 DNA reads TGTGCCAGCAGCCCTACAGGGCGGGCTACTGAAGCTTTCTTT. It translates to CASSPTGRATEAFF.

The J gene is TRBJ2-2, the V gene TRBV20-1, with D perhaps assigned TRBD1 or TRBD2 (6 bases each). The CDR3 loop spans 15 amino acids. Germline CDR1 and CDR2: DFQATT and SNEGSKA (reference sequence). V lost 6 bases and J 4 bases, leaving 18 bases between the germline ends. The CDR3, as DNA: TGCAGTGCACCTCCCGGGGGCGGTCTCACCGGGGAGCTGTTTTTT. Protein: CSAPPGGGLTGELFF.

V is TRBV7-8 and J is TRBJ2-7; 8 bases line up with TRBD2. V lost 0 bases and J lost 4; bases outside the gene matches: 8. Looked up from germline, CDR1 is SGHVS and CDR2 is FQNEAQ. The CDR3 extends over 16 amino acids. DNA of the CDR3: TGTGCCAGCAGCTTAGCTTCCGGGGGGGGTTTTTACGAGCAGTACTTC. Translating gives CASSLASGGGFYEQYF.

The CDR3 coding sequence is TGTGCCACCAGCAGAGTTAACCAGTGGGCCCTCAATGAGCAGTTCTTC. Protein product: CATSRVNQWALNEQFF. The V and J genes are TRBV15 and TRBJ2-1; D gene ambiguous. V was clipped by 1 base and J by 6 bases, with 16 bases between them. The CDR3 covers 16 residues. The germline V gene encodes CDR1 LNHNV and CDR2 YYDKDF (reference sequence). Supplemented by reference TRBV15 and TRBJ2-1, the full variable domain reads DAMVIQNPRYQVTQFGKPVTLSCSQTLNHNVMYWYQQKSSQAPKLLFHYYDKDFNNEADTPDNFQSRRPNTSFCFLDIRSPGLGDTAMYLCATSRVNQWALNEQFFGPGTRLTVL.

The chain is built from TRBV6-6 and TRBJ2-3; D assignment may be TRBD1 or TRBD2 (5 bases each). Germline V lookup: CDR1 MNHNY, CDR2 SVGAGI (reference sequence). V was cut by 10 bases and J by 1 base, with 12 bases left in between. This CDR3 region has 13 residues. CDR3 DNA sequence: TGTGCCACCGCCCCGGGGCGCACAGATACGCAGTATTTT. Translated: CATAPGRTDTQYF.

Remarks on this clonotype: With a much larger clone just one base away, this may be a read error. In DNA, the CDR3 is TGTGCCAGCAGCGCCTCGACGGCGAGGAATTCACCCCTCCTCTTT. Its translation: CASSASTARNSPLLF. The chain joins TRBV9 to TRBJ1-6; D ambiguous. CDR3 size: 15 residues. CDR1 and CDR2 from the germline V gene are SGDLS and YYNGEE.

This chain connects TRBV4-3 to TRBJ1-1, with no clear D. CDR1 and CDR2 (germline): LGHNA, YSLEER. Between the trimmed V and J ends, which lost 0 bases and 7 bases, there was a span of 12 bases. The CDR3 is 14 residues long. CDR3 sequence reads: CASSQDFRDFEAFF. DNA of the CDR3: TGCGCCAGCAGCCAAGATTTCCGTGACTTTGAAGCTTTCTTT.